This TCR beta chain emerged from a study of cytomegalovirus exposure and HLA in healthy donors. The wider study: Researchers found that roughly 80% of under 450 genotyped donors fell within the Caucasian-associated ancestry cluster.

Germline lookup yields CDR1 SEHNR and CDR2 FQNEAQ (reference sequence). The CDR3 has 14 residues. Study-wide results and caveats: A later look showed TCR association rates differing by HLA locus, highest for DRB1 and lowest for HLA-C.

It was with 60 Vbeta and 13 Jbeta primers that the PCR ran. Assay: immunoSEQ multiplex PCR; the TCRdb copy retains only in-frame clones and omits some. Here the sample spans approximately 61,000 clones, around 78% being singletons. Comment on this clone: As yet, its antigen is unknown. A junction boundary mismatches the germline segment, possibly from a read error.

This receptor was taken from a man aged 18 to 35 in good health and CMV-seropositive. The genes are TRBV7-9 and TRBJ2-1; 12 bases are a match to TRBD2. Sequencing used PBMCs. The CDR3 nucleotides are TGTGCCAGCAGCCTAGCGGGAGGGGACAATGAGCAGTTCTTC. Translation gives CASSLAGGDNEQFF. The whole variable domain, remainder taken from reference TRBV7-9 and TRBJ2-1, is DTGVSQNPRHKITKRGQNVTFRCDPISEHNRLYWYRQTLGQGPEFLTYFQNEAQLEKSRLLSDRFSAERPKGSFSTLEIQRTEQGDSAMYLCASSLAGGDNEQFFGPGTRLTVL.